Following are 9 T cell receptor beta chains from one sample sequenced in a study of identical twins. MiXCR, run by TCRdb on the 5' RACE reads, gives a single entry per CDR3 protein. The repertoire holds about 530,000 distinct CDR3 sequences, around 15% seen once, with around 0.48% in the top ten. The same data also contributed to another study, on yellow fever vaccine responses in identical twins.

Sequenced: CD4+ T cells sorted from blood. The receptors originated from a woman aged 18 to 35 in good health.

This clonotype was detected only a few times. The chain joins TRBV20-1 to TRBJ2-5; 10 nucleotides align to TRBD2. The V gene end was trimmed by 1 base and the J gene end by 1 base; junction bases not matched to a gene: 3. The CDR3 contains 15 residues. Per the germline V gene, CDR1 is DFQATT and CDR2 is SNEGSKA (reference sequence). The CDR3 DNA reads TGCAGTGCTAGAGTGGTAGCGGGAGGCCAAGAGACCCAGTACTTC. The encoded protein is CSARVVAGGQETQYF.

This clonotype was seen only a few times. The chain joins TRBV9 to TRBJ1-1; TRBD1 might be the D (5 bases). CDR1 is SGDLS, CDR2 YYNGEE, per germline. V dropped 1 base and J dropped 0 bases, with 13 bases sitting between them. The CDR3 has 16 residues. For the CDR3, the DNA is TGTGCCAGCAGCGTACCGGGGCCCAACCTGAACACTGAAGCTTTCTTT. This encodes CASSVPGPNLNTEAFF.

The sample holds a few counts of this clonotype. The chain joins TRBV5-1 to TRBJ1-1, with D unclear. Germline CDR1 SGHRS, CDR2 YFSETQ. This CDR3 is 14 amino acids long. Trimming pared 0 bases from V and 3 bases from J, leaving 9 bases between. The CDR3 is CASSLERVDTEAFF. Here the CDR3 DNA reads TGCGCCAGCAGCTTGGAACGTGTCGACACTGAAGCTTTCTTT.

The chain combines TRBV5-1 with TRBJ2-6; D gene ambiguous. V lost 2 bases and J 6 bases, leaving 18 bases between the germline ends. The CDR3 contains 17 residues. CDR1 SGHRS and CDR2 YFSETQ come from the germline V gene. CDR3 DNA: TGCGCCAGCAGCTTACAGCCCTCTGGGGATTTGGCCAACGTCCTGACTTTC. Its protein is CASSLQPSGDLANVLTF.

In its sample, this clonotype was seen a few times. The chain employs TRBV5-1 and TRBJ2-5, with 7 bases that match TRBD2. CDR3 size: 15 residues. V shed 2 bases, J shed 4 bases, and the junction held 8 bases outside the gene matches. The germline V gene has CDR1 SGHRS and CDR2 YFSETQ. As DNA, the CDR3 is TGCGCCAGCAGCTTAGCGGGGCACGCGGGAGAGACCCAGTACTTC. Translated: CASSLAGHAGETQYF.

This clonotype was observed many times. The chain carries TRBV14 and TRBJ2-2; D unclear. Germline V gives CDR1 SGHDN, CDR2 FVKESK. The CDR3 is made up of 11 amino acids. Trimming left V 4 bases short and J 9 bases short, with 6 bases between. Written as DNA, the CDR3 is TGTGCCAGCAGCCGATCAAGGGAGCTGTTTTTT. Amino acid sequence: CASSRSRELFF.

This sequence joins TRBV11-2 and TRBJ2-1; no reliable D call. V was pared by 7 bases and J by 3 bases, with 16 bases between. The CDR3 is 15 residues long. Germline assignment: CDR1 SGHAT and CDR2 FQNNGV. This chain's CDR3 is CASNPGHTIYNEQFF. The CDR3 DNA sequence: TGTGCCAGCAACCCCGGCCACACAATCTACAATGAGCAGTTCTTC. The full variable domain, in which reference TRBV11-2 and TRBJ2-1 provide the parts outside the CDR3, is EAGVAQSPRYKIIEKRQSVAFWCNPISGHATLYWYQQILGQGPKLLIQFQNNGVVDDSQLPKDRFSAERLKGVDSTLKIQPAKLEDSAVYLCASNPGHTIYNEQFFGPGTRLTVL.

The rearrangement joins TRBV5-6 to TRBJ2-7, with D perhaps TRBD2 (7 bases). CDR1 SGHDT and CDR2 YYEEEE come from the germline V gene. Trimming pared 4 bases from V and 2 bases from J, leaving 16 bases between. The CDR3 has 15 residues. The CDR3 sequence: CASSARGLLTYEQYV. The CDR3 nucleotides read TGTGCCAGCAGCGCCAGGGGACTACTTACCTACGAGCAGTACGTC.

This clonotype was recorded many times. V gene TRBV12-3 or TRBV12-4 combines with J gene TRBJ2-1; TRBD2 agrees at 11 bases. The J segment lost 8 bases and the V segment lost 5 bases, leaving 11 bases of the junction unmatched. The CDR3 totals 16 residues. The CDR3 nucleotides read TGTGCCAGCAGTGTCCGGGGTAGCGGGGGGGCGGATGAGCAGTTCTTC. It is translated as CASSVRGSGGADEQFF.